Shown below are 5 T cell receptor beta chains from a single sample sequenced in a study of T-cell memory formation after mild COVID-19. TCRdb fed the 5' RACE reads into MiXCR, producing one record per CDR3 protein. The table has roughly 300,000 distinct CDR3 sequences, roughly an eighth seen once. The sequenced material came from PBMCs or a T cell subset sorted from them (not recorded which). The receptors here all came from a man younger than 30 who had mild COVID-19 (a few samples of this study predate the infection). Cell type and time point are not known.

The J gene is TRBJ2-1, the V gene TRBV7-2; TRBD2 agrees at 12 bases. Germline CDR1 is SGHTA and CDR2 is FQGNSA. This CDR3 comprises 15 residues. The V and J ends lost 5 bases and 9 bases, in that order; junction bases with no gene match: 8. CDR3 amino acids: CASSRTSGAVGEQFF. The CDR3 DNA sequence: TGTGCCAGCAGCCGGACTAGCGGGGCGGTCGGTGAGCAGTTCTTC.

This clonotype was observed a few times. The DNA of the CDR3 is TGTGCCAGCAGCTTAGACGCGCAGACCCAGTACTTC. Residues: CASSLDAQTQYF. The gene calls are TRBV7-9 and TRBJ2-5; D unclear. The CDR3 extends over 12 amino acids. Germline V gives CDR1 SEHNR, CDR2 FQNEAQ (reference sequence). Deletions cut 1 base from V and 6 bases from J, with 6 bases between.

The genes are TRBV23-1 and TRBJ1-5; TRBD1 is a possible D gene (5 bases). TRBV23-1 qualifies as an ORF whose function is uncertain. The CDR3 contains 15 residues. Trimming took 0 bases from V and 7 from J, leaving 13 bases between them. Here the CDR3 reads CASSQSSRVPQPQHF. CDR3 DNA sequence: TGCGCCAGCAGTCAATCCTCCAGGGTTCCCCAGCCCCAGCATTTT.

This clonotype was seen a few times. The chain recombines TRBV5-1 with TRBJ1-1, with TRBD1 matching 8 bases. V lost 7 bases, J lost 2 bases, and 7 bases stayed unmatched. The length of the CDR3 is 14 residues. Germline V gene data show CDR1 as SGHRS and CDR2 as YFSETQ. The CDR3, as DNA: TGCGCCAGCTGCGACAGGGGCGCCAACACTGAAGCTTTCTTT. Translated, it gives CASCDRGANTEAFF.

This clonotype was seen only a few times. The rearrangement uses TRBV28 and TRBJ2-3; D gene unclear. Looked up from germline, CDR1 is MDHEN and CDR2 is SYDVKM. The length of the CDR3 is 12 residues. Trimming removed 7 bases from V and 0 bases from J, with 5 bases in between. The DNA for the CDR3 is TGTGCCAGCATGAGGAGCACAGATACGCAGTATTTT. Translating gives CASMRSTDTQYF.